The clone carrying this TCR beta chain was recorded a few times. This CDR3 is built from 15 residues. Germline V lookup: CDR1 KGHSH, CDR2 LQKENI. Trimming shortened V by 3 bases and J by 0 bases, and 9 bases separated the two germline ends. This entry belongs to a study of T cell repertoires in cytomegalovirus infection. TCRdb re-analysed the reads in MiXCR, keeping a single row per CDR3 protein. The top ten clones hold about a quarter of a sample with about 180,000 distinct CDR3 sequences, approximately 15% of them seen once. Material: PBMCs. The chain couples TRBV18 to TRBJ1-3; D gene unclear. This receptor was obtained from a human donor in good health (CMV status not recorded). Some clones in this sample may be carry-over from other donors' samples. CDR3: CASSPPGSSGNTIYF. CDR3 bases: TGTGCCAGCTCACCTCCAGGCTCCTCTGGAAACACCATATATTTT.